This record concerns one T cell receptor beta chain sequence. Antigen unknown. These data are taken from a study of CD8 T cells in ankylosing spondylitis. The CDR3 has 14 residues. V was shortened by 6 bases and J by 3 bases, with 12 bases between the two germline ends. CDR1 and CDR2 (germline): DFQATT, SNEGSKA (reference sequence). TCRdb processed the 5' RACE reads anew with MiXCR; each CDR3 protein has one entry. The data hold 200,000 to 300,000 distinct CDR3 sequences, with about 24% observed a single time. Findings of the study overall: Relatively scarce in peripheral blood, disease-linked clones were CD8+.

V usage is TRBV20-1 and J usage is TRBJ1-6; maybe TRBD1 (5 bases). The source is a male donor with ankylosing spondylitis or in good health (not recorded which). Sequences were obtained from blood, either unsorted or a sorted T cell fraction (not recorded which). CDR3 coding DNA: TGCAGTGCCGAGATCCAGGGCTATAATTCACCCCTCCACTTT. This gives the protein CSAEIQGYNSPLHF.